These 32 T cell receptor beta chains were all obtained from the same sample, sequenced in a study of regulatory T cells in long-lasting Graves disease. Combining iRepertoire HTBI primers with Arm-PCR of CDR3 regions, the authors built TCR beta libraries. TCRdb recomputed calls from the multiplex PCR reads with MiXCR, one row per CDR3 protein. Among about 340,000 distinct CDR3 sequences listed, around 20% were seen once. Time point here: persistent/refractory GD, antithyroid drugs over 5 years with positive TRAb. Following extraction of RNA from PBMCs, that RNA was used to make the TCR library. This sample comprised peripheral blood mononuclear cells (PBMCs), obtained when the disease was refractory, from a patient treated with antithyroid drugs. The receptors originated from a female donor with Graves disease.

This chain links TRBV5-1 with TRBJ1-5; the match to TRBD1 covers 9 bases. The junction had 4 bases not matched to a gene; V was cut back by 1 base and J by 8 bases. The germline CDR1 and CDR2 sequences are SGHRS and YFSETQ. CDR3 length: 14 amino acids. CDR3: CASSLTTGGKPQHF. The CDR3 DNA sequence: TGCGCCAGCAGCTTGACGACAGGGGGAAAGCCCCAGCATTTT.

With respect to this clonotype: A read error is likely, as this CDR3 ends without the conserved phenylalanine or tryptophan. The chain employs TRBV4-2 and TRBJ2-2; 11 positions match TRBD2. Trimming at V came to 4 bases and at J to 3 bases, leaving 4 bases not matched to a gene. The CDR3 spans 16 residues. Germline values: CDR1 LGHNA, CDR2 YNFKEQ. CDR3 sequence: CASSPPGLADTGELFS. The CDR3 DNA reads as TGTGCCAGCAGCCCTCCGGGACTAGCGGACACCGGGGAGCTGTTTTCT.

This clonotype has a count of ten or more. The chain has TRBV6-5 and TRBJ2-5; the match to TRBD2 covers 11 bases. The V gene's germline CDR1 is MNHEY and CDR2 SVGAGI. V gave up 2 bases and J gave up 5 bases; unmatched junction bases: 10. This CDR3 comprises 17 residues. The CDR3 DNA reads as TGTGCCAGCAGTTACGGTATAGCGGGGGGGCTTCGGGAGACCCAGTACTTC. This sequence encodes CASSYGIAGGLRETQYF.

The chain employs TRBV20-1 and TRBJ1-2, with D possibly being TRBD1 (5 bases). This CDR3 contains 12 residues. The V gene's germline CDR1 is DFQATT and CDR2 SNEGSKA (reference sequence). V dropped 5 bases and J dropped 7 bases, with 14 bases sitting between them. CDR3 sequence reads: CSAGVPGAGYTF. DNA for the CDR3: TGCAGTGCTGGAGTACCCGGGGCTGGCTACACCTTC.

This chain uses TRBV5-5 with TRBJ2-7, with 10 bases lining up with TRBD2. The CDR3 spans 15 residues. In germline, CDR1 is SGHKS, CDR2 YYEKEE (reference sequence). Losses at the gene ends were 4 bases for V and 2 bases for J; bases not matched to a gene: 6. Here the CDR3 reads CASSTDSGRAYEQYF. DNA of the CDR3: TGTGCCAGCAGCACCGACAGCGGGAGGGCCTACGAGCAGTACTTC.

Concerning this clonotype itself: The conserved phenylalanine or tryptophan normally closing the CDR3 is absent here, so this likely arose from a read error. The chain recombines TRBV29-1 with TRBJ2-5; 8 positions agree with TRBD1. This CDR3 is 14 amino acids long. The germline gives CDR1 SQVTM, CDR2 ANQGSEA. Trimming took 6 bases from V and 5 from J; bases not matched to a gene: 11. This chain's CDR3 is CSVRDRGSVETQYL. The CDR3 DNA sequence: TGCAGCGTCCGTGACAGGGGATCGGTGGAGACCCAGTACCTC.

This clonotype was seen a few times. The chain carries TRBV19 and TRBJ2-4, with D unresolved. Between the trimmed V and J ends, which lost 5 bases and 0 bases, there was a span of 11 bases. Germline CDR1 is LNHDA and CDR2 is SQIVND (reference sequence). The CDR3 contains 15 residues. For the CDR3, the DNA is TGTGCCAGTAGTCCCTTGACGGGAGCCAAAAACATTCAGTACTTC. This codes for CASSPLTGAKNIQYF.

As for this clonotype: This may arise from a read error, as a much more abundant clone is one base away. The CDR3 does not close with the conserved phenylalanine or tryptophan, likely indicating a read error. The rearrangement uses TRBV2 and TRBJ1-2, with 7 bases that match TRBD1. Looked up from germline, CDR1 is SNHLY and CDR2 is FYNNEI. The ends lost 1 base at V and 9 bases at J; junction bases unmatched: 8. CDR3 size: 14 residues. CDR3 sequence: CASSEVQNRGSYTL. The CDR3 nucleotides read TGTGCCAGCAGTGAAGTCCAAAACAGGGGTAGCTACACCCTC.

The chain joins TRBV4-1 to TRBJ1-4, with 7 bases that match TRBD1. CDR3 length: 15 amino acids. Germline trimming cut 1 base from V and 5 bases from J; bases unmatched to any gene: 4. The germline gives CDR1 MGHRA, CDR2 YSYEKL. CDR3 nucleotide sequence: TGCGCCAGCAGCCAAGGCCGGGACAGAAATGAAAAACTGTTTTTT. This sequence encodes CASSQGRDRNEKLFF.

The table lists this clonotype with many counts. For the CDR3, the DNA is TGTGCCAGCAACTCGAGACAGGGGGCCTACGAGCAGTACTTC. Amino acid sequence: CASNSRQGAYEQYF. This chain connects TRBV11-2 to TRBJ2-7; TRBD1 matches at 9 bases. The junction had 6 bases not matched to a gene; V was cut back by 7 bases and J by 2 bases. Germline-derived CDR1 and CDR2 are SGHAT and FQNNGV. The CDR3 sequence is 14 residues long.

The chain uses TRBV7-2 and TRBJ2-1; TRBD2 might be the D (5 bases). With 5 bases removed from V and 13 bases from J, the gap between germline ends came to 18 bases. Per germline, CDR1 SGHTA and CDR2 FQGNSA. This CDR3 contains 13 residues. This chain's CDR3 is CASSDWTDMAQFF. CDR3 bases: TGTGCCAGCAGCGACTGGACTGATATGGCACAGTTCTTC.

The sample holds a few counts of this clonotype. The CDR3 here is CASSLRGLDEQYF. CDR3 nucleotide sequence: TGCGCCAGCAGCCTGAGAGGGTTGGACGAGCAGTACTTC. This chain connects TRBV4-1 to TRBJ2-7, with D tentatively TRBD2 (5 bases). V dropped 4 bases and J dropped 5 bases, with 12 bases sitting between them. CDR3 size: 13 residues. Germline V gene lookup returns CDR1 MGHRA and CDR2 YSYEKL.

This clonotype was detected only a few times. The chain is built from TRBV24-1 and TRBJ1-2, with a possible D match to TRBD1 (5 bases). With 12 bases removed from V and 2 bases from J, the gap between germline ends came to 12 bases. The CDR3 is 12 amino acids. Germline V CDR1 and CDR2: KGHDR, SFDVKD. As DNA, the CDR3 is TGTGCCGCGTCTCGGGGGAACTATGGCTACACCTTC. Translation: CAASRGNYGYTF.

In its sample, this clonotype was seen many times. This rearrangement joins TRBV20-1 to TRBJ1-2; 10 positions agree with TRBD1. J lost 4 bases, V lost 4 bases, and 3 bases had no gene match. The CDR3 runs to 13 residues. Germline V gene lookup returns CDR1 DFQATT and CDR2 SNEGSKA (reference sequence). CDR3 sequence: CSAKDRGVYGYTF. As DNA, the CDR3 is TGCAGTGCTAAGGACAGGGGGGTCTATGGCTACACCTTC.

The chain carries TRBV9 and TRBJ2-2; no firm D call. With 3 bases removed from V and 5 bases from J, the gap between germline ends came to 8 bases. Germline CDR1 SGDLS, CDR2 YYNGEE. CDR3 size: 13 residues. The CDR3 region has the DNA TGTGCCAGCAGCGCTATTCAGACCGGGGAGCTGTTTTTT. Protein product: CASSAIQTGELFF.

This clonotype was observed a few times. The CDR3 here is CASSFPRQGVSYEQYF. The DNA for the CDR3 is TGTGCCAGCAGTTTCCCCCGACAGGGCGTCTCCTACGAGCAGTACTTC. The genes are TRBV28 and TRBJ2-7; TRBD1 agrees at 7 bases. The ends lost 3 bases at V and 0 bases at J; junction bases unmatched: 8. CDR3 size: 16 residues. Germline V gene data show CDR1 as MDHEN and CDR2 as SYDVKM.

In its sample, this clonotype was seen many times. The gene calls are TRBV6-1 and TRBJ2-7; D is tentatively TRBD1 or TRBD2 (6 bases each). Trimming stripped 5 bases from V and 4 bases from J, with 12 bases between. The germline V gene has CDR1 MNHNS and CDR2 SASEGT. The CDR3 runs to 13 residues. This CDR3 is CASSNGGRYEQYF. The CDR3 DNA follows: TGTGCCAGCAGTAACGGGGGCAGGTACGAGCAGTACTTC.

This clonotype was picked up many times. The gene calls are TRBV28 and TRBJ1-2, with 9 bases aligning to TRBD1. The J segment lost 5 bases and the V segment lost 6 bases, leaving 7 bases of the junction unmatched. There are 14 residues in the CDR3. Per germline, CDR1 MDHEN and CDR2 SYDVKM. CDR3 coding DNA: TGTGCCAGCAGCGCACCTGGGACAGGGTATGGCTACACCTTC. This translates into CASSAPGTGYGYTF.

This clonotype showed up many times. The chain links TRBV14 to TRBJ1-1; no reliable D call. V was pared by 0 bases and J by 1 base, with 3 bases between. The CDR3 runs 13 residues. CDR1 SGHDN and CDR2 FVKESK come from the germline V gene. The CDR3 coding sequence is TGTGCCAGCAGCCAAGACCAGAACACTGAAGCTTTCTTT. As protein: CASSQDQNTEAFF.

The rearrangement uses TRBV5-1 and TRBJ2-2; possible D gene TRBD2, 5 bases. The germline CDR1 and CDR2 sequences are SGHRS and YFSETQ. There are 17 residues in the CDR3. V was cut by 4 bases and J by 3 bases, with 19 bases left in between. The CDR3 region has the DNA TGCGCCAGCAGCCCGCGGGTGTCTAGCCCATACACCGGGGAGCTGTTTTTT. It encodes CASSPRVSSPYTGELFF. The full variable domain, completed using reference TRBV5-1 and TRBJ2-2, is KAGVTQTPRYLIKTRGQQVTLSCSPISGHRSVSWYQQTPGQGLQFLFEYFSETQRNKGNFPGRFSGRQFSNSRSEMNVSTLELGDSALYLCASSPRVSSPYTGELFFGEGSRLTVL.

The table lists this clonotype with many counts. The chain links TRBV12-3 or TRBV12-4 to TRBJ1-1; D remains unclear. CDR3 length equals 13 residues. V was trimmed by 11 bases and J by 2 bases, leaving 15 bases between them. The CDR3 DNA follows: TGTGCCTCACAGAGGACGGCTAACACTGAAGCTTTCTTT. It is translated as CASQRTANTEAFF.

V is TRBV5-1 and J is TRBJ2-7, with D unresolved. Germline assignment: CDR1 SGHRS and CDR2 YFSETQ. Trimming removed 3 bases at V and 2 bases at J, with 9 bases between. The CDR3 length is 13 residues. CDR3 region: CASSYDKPYEQYF. As DNA, the CDR3 is TGCGCCAGCAGCTACGACAAACCCTACGAGCAGTACTTC. The full variable domain, rest sourced from reference TRBV5-1 and TRBJ2-7, is KAGVTQTPRYLIKTRGQQVTLSCSPISGHRSVSWYQQTPGQGLQFLFEYFSETQRNKGNFPGRFSGRQFSNSRSEMNVSTLELGDSALYLCASSYDKPYEQYFGPGTRLTVT.

This clonotype was picked up many times. The rearrangement links TRBV27 to TRBJ1-5; weak D call: TRBD1 (5 bases). The germline CDR1 and CDR2 sequences are MNHEY and SMNVEV (reference sequence). This CDR3 spans 13 amino acids. Trimming cost V 3 bases and J 7 bases, with 10 bases left between them. CDR3 residues: CASSFGRGQPQHF. For the CDR3, the DNA is TGTGCCAGCAGTTTTGGCCGGGGCCAGCCCCAGCATTTT.

This clonotype was recorded many times. The chain links TRBV2 to TRBJ1-2; 8 bases map to TRBD1. J lost 5 bases, V lost 3 bases, and 5 bases had no gene match. The CDR3 runs 14 residues. Germline CDR1 reads SNHLY; CDR2 reads FYNNEI. CDR3 sequence: CASSETGARYGYTF. CDR3 nucleotides: TGTGCCAGCAGTGAGACAGGGGCGAGGTATGGCTACACCTTC. Drawing the rest from reference TRBV2 and TRBJ1-2, the complete variable domain is EPEVTQTPSHQVTQMGQEVILRCVPISNHLYFYWYRQILGQKVEFLVSFYNNEISEKSEIFDDQFSVERPDGSNFTLKIRSTKLEDSAMYFCASSETGARYGYTFGSGTRLTVV.

The V call is TRBV11-2, the J call TRBJ2-2; 11 bases are a match to TRBD2. The CDR3 covers 16 residues. V trimming: 3 bases; J trimming: 6 bases; junction bases outside the gene matches: 6. The germline V gene has CDR1 SGHAT and CDR2 FQNNGV. Written as DNA, the CDR3 is TGTGCCAGCAGCTTGCGGCTAGCGGGAGGAGCCGGGGAGCTGTTTTTT. Protein sequence: CASSLRLAGGAGELFF.

About this clonotype itself: Since a much larger clone is just one base distant, this may be a read error. The chain couples TRBV7-9 to TRBJ1-3; D remains unclear. The CDR3 is 14 amino acids. Germline CDR1 and CDR2: SEHNR and FQNEAQ (reference sequence). Trimming took 0 bases from V and 0 from J, leaving 3 bases between them. In nucleotides, the CDR3 is TGTGCCAGCAGCTTAGCGGACTCTGGAAACACCATATATTTT. Protein sequence: CASSLADSGNTIYF.

The chain is built from TRBV7-3 and TRBJ2-1, with D uncertain. CDR1 SGHTA and CDR2 FQGTGA come from the germline V gene. The CDR3 totals 15 residues. Trimming shortened V by 2 bases and J by 3 bases, and 11 bases separated the two germline ends. This chain's CDR3 is CASSLWRSGYNEQFF. Here the CDR3 DNA reads TGTGCCAGCAGCTTATGGAGAAGTGGCTACAATGAGCAGTTCTTC.

The chain uses TRBV20-1 and TRBJ2-7, with 7 bases aligning to TRBD1. V was clipped by 7 bases and J by 3 bases; unmatched bases: 9. The CDR3 spans 13 residues. CDR1 is DFQATT, CDR2 SNEGSKA, per germline (reference sequence). The CDR3 DNA reads as TGCAGTGATTCCCCCGACAGGGTCTACGAGCAGTACTTC. It is translated as CSDSPDRVYEQYF.

The table lists this clonotype with many counts. The rearrangement joins TRBV5-4 to TRBJ2-7; possibly TRBD2 for D (6 bases). This CDR3 spans 14 amino acids. The germline V and J ends were trimmed by 2 bases and 1 base, with 10 bases remaining between them. The germline CDR1 and CDR2 sequences are SGHNT and YYREEE (reference sequence). Here the CDR3 reads CASSLAEGSYEQYF. CDR3 in DNA: TGTGCCAGCAGCTTAGCGGAGGGATCCTACGAGCAGTACTTC.

The CDR3 sequence is CASSYRGQMGTEAFF. The DNA for the CDR3 is TGTGCCAGCAGTTACAGAGGACAAATGGGCACTGAAGCTTTCTTT. The V call is TRBV6-9, the J call TRBJ1-1, with D maybe TRBD1 (5 bases). Trimming removed 3 bases from V and 4 bases from J, with 15 bases in between. The CDR3 has 15 amino acids. Germline V lookup: CDR1 MNHGY, CDR2 SVAAGI.

This clonotype was counted at least ten times. The CDR3 is CASTWTTTRTEAFF. In DNA, the CDR3 is TGTGCCAGCACCTGGACAACCACAAGAACTGAAGCTTTCTTT. V is TRBV6-1 and J is TRBJ1-1, with D possibly being TRBD1 (5 bases). CDR1 and CDR2 from the germline V gene are MNHNS and SASEGT. V lost 7 bases and J lost 5, with 17 bases in between. CDR3 length equals 14 residues.

The chain is built from TRBV11-1 and TRBJ2-1, with D possibly TRBD2 on 6 matching bases. CDR1 and CDR2 (germline): SGHAT, FQDESV (reference sequence). This CDR3 has 17 amino acids. Trimming cost V 4 bases and J 2 bases, with 18 bases left between them. In nucleotides, the CDR3 is TGTGCCAGCAGCTCCCCTCGGGGGAGCTCCCCCTACAATGAGCAGTTCTTC. This translates into CASSSPRGSSPYNEQFF.